These 15 T cell receptor beta chains came from one sample sequenced in a study of blood T cells in healthy people across ages. Then a second PCR, running roughly 7 to 11 cycles, was carried out with a sample-barcoded 5' primer and a J-beta primer mix. TCRdb reprocessed the 5' RACE reads via MiXCR and lists one record per CDR3 protein. This table holds around 870,000 distinct CDR3 sequences, 25% to 30% found once. Sequenced material: blood. Source of these receptors: an elderly woman in good health.

This clonotype was recorded once. The chain is built from TRBV20-1 and TRBJ1-2; a possible D gene is TRBD1 (5 bases). V lost 5 bases to trimming and J lost 4 bases, with 14 bases between them. Germline CDR1 DFQATT, CDR2 SNEGSKA (reference sequence). This CDR3 spans 13 amino acids. The CDR3 region is CSALHGGAYGYTF. The CDR3, as DNA: TGCAGTGCTCTCCATGGAGGGGCCTATGGCTACACCTTC.

In its sample, this clonotype was seen many times. The rearrangement uses TRBV6-5 and TRBJ2-4; D is unclear. The CDR3 sequence is 15 residues long. V lost 4 bases and J 4 bases, leaving 14 bases between the germline ends. Germline CDR1 and CDR2: MNHEY and SVGAGI. The CDR3 nucleotides are TGTGCCAGCAGTTCCCGTGGACCGGAAAAAAACATTCAGTACTTC. Residues: CASSSRGPEKNIQYF.

V gene TRBV6-2 or TRBV6-3 combines with J gene TRBJ1-2; maybe TRBD1 (6 bases). This CDR3 spans 14 amino acids. The germline gives CDR1 MNHEY, CDR2 SVGEGT. V was trimmed by 2 bases and J by 4 bases, leaving 11 bases between them. The CDR3 sequence is CASSYGGAAYGYTF. The CDR3 DNA reads as TGTGCCAGCAGTTACGGGGGGGCCGCCTATGGCTACACCTTC.

This clonotype has at least ten counts. The V and J genes are TRBV3-1 and TRBJ1-2, with D possibly being TRBD1 (5 bases). CDR1 and CDR2 from the germline V gene are LGHDT and YNNKEL (reference sequence). The CDR3 totals 15 residues. The germline V and J ends were trimmed by 1 base and 4 bases, with 13 bases remaining between them. DNA of the CDR3: TGTGCCAGCAGCCAAGCCGGGGCCGCACGCTATGGCTACACCTTC. Its translation: CASSQAGAARYGYTF.

The chain employs TRBV29-1 and TRBJ2-1, with unresolved D. Germline lookup yields CDR1 SQVTM and CDR2 ANQGSEA. V dropped 1 base and J dropped 0 bases, with 13 bases sitting between them. The CDR3 length is 16 residues. CDR3 sequence (DNA): TGCAGCGTTGAAGCCGGGCCGGTAGGCTCCTACAATGAGCAGTTCTTC. Translating it yields CSVEAGPVGSYNEQFF.

The chain carries TRBV10-3 and TRBJ1-1; 7 positions match TRBD1. This CDR3 spans 11 amino acids. The V and J ends lost 8 bases and 9 bases, in that order; junction bases with no gene match: 6. Germline V lookup: CDR1 ENHRY, CDR2 SYGVKD. The CDR3 loop is CAIGEQGKAFF. CDR3 DNA sequence: TGTGCCATCGGCGAACAGGGGAAAGCTTTCTTT.

This clonotype has just a few counts. The genes are TRBV28 and TRBJ1-6; D is ambiguous. Germline CDR1 MDHEN, CDR2 SYDVKM. The CDR3 consists of 15 residues. V shed 6 bases and J shed 0 bases, with 9 bases lying between them. CDR3 coding DNA: TGTGCCAGCAGAACCAGGACCTCCTATAATTCACCCCTCCACTTT. It codes for CASRTRTSYNSPLHF.

At least ten counts were recorded for this clonotype. The chain carries TRBV25-1 and TRBJ2-5, with D unclear. Looked up from germline, CDR1 is MGHDK and CDR2 is SYGVNS. This CDR3 comprises 15 residues. V gave up 5 bases and J gave up 1 base, with 14 bases separating them. The CDR3 DNA reads TGTGCCAGCAGTTCCGACGGCAGGTCCCAAGAGACCCAGTACTTC. It encodes CASSSDGRSQETQYF. The whole variable domain, filled in from reference TRBV25-1 and TRBJ2-5, reads EADIYQTPRYLVIGTGKKITLECSQTMGHDKMYWYQQDPGMELHLIHYSYGVNSTEKGDLSSESTVSRIRTEHFPLTLESARPSHTSQYLCASSSDGRSQETQYFGPGTRLLVL.

This clonotype was detected ten times or more. The chain uses TRBV30 and TRBJ2-1; tentatively, D is TRBD1 (5 bases). Trimming took 3 bases from V and 9 from J, leaving 9 bases between them. Germline V CDR1 and CDR2: GTSNPN, SVGIG (reference sequence). This CDR3 contains 11 residues. The CDR3 is CAWSQGGEQFF. The CDR3 coding sequence is TGTGCCTGGAGCCAGGGTGGTGAGCAGTTCTTC.

In this sample, this clonotype turned up many times. This CDR3 reads CASPPAGTDTYEQYF. The CDR3 bases are TGTGCCAGCCCACCGGCCGGGACAGATACCTACGAGCAGTACTTC. The rearrangement uses TRBV7-9 and TRBJ2-7; 7 bases are a match to TRBD1. The V and J ends lost 8 bases and 2 bases, in that order; junction bases with no gene match: 12. Per the germline V gene, CDR1 is SEHNR and CDR2 is FQNEAQ (reference sequence). This CDR3 contains 15 residues.

This clonotype showed up many times. The chain employs TRBV18 and TRBJ2-6, with D perhaps TRBD2 (7 bases). The V and J ends lost 8 bases and 0 bases respectively, with 17 bases between them. The CDR3 loop spans 17 amino acids. CDR1 is KGHSH and CDR2 is LQKENI in the germline V gene. DNA of the CDR3: TGTGCCAGCCAGGTACGGGGGGCCCTCTCTGGGGCCAACGTCCTGACTTTC. Its translation is CASQVRGALSGANVLTF. The full variable domain, with the rest looked up from reference TRBV18 and TRBJ2-6, is NAGVMQNPRHLVRRRGQEARLRCSPMKGHSHVYWYRQLPEEGLKFMVYLQKENIIDESGMPKERFSAEFPKEGPSILRIQQVVRGDSAAYFCASQVRGALSGANVLTFGAGSRLTVL.

This clonotype was counted once. The V call is TRBV7-9, the J call TRBJ2-1; D remains ambiguous. The V gene lost 5 bases and the J gene lost 8 bases, with 10 bases spanning the gap. The CDR3 is made up of 12 amino acids. CDR1 and CDR2 from the germline V gene are SEHNR and FQNEAQ (reference sequence). The CDR3 spells CASSPSVHEQFF. CDR3 in DNA: TGTGCCAGCAGCCCCTCTGTTCATGAGCAGTTCTTC.

This sequence joins TRBV27 and TRBJ2-7, with 7 bases identical to TRBD1. From germline, CDR1 is MNHEY and CDR2 SMNVEV (reference sequence). V trimming: 5 bases; J trimming: 3 bases; junction bases outside the gene matches: 7. This CDR3 has 14 amino acids. The CDR3 bases are TGTGCCAGCAGTAGAAACAGGGGTGGCTACGAGCAGTACTTC. Translating it yields CASSRNRGGYEQYF.

In its sample, this clonotype was seen many times. A junction end diverges from the germline sequence, so it may reflect a read error. V is TRBV20-1 and J is TRBJ2-1, with D unclear. There are 16 residues in the CDR3. CDR1 DFQATT and CDR2 SNEGSKA come from the germline V gene (reference sequence). CDR3 sequence reads: CSADVGWVGELNGQFF. CDR3 nucleotide sequence: TGCAGTGCCGACGTTGGGTGGGTTGGCGAACTGAATGGGCAGTTCTTC.

This clonotype was counted between two and nine times. This sequence joins TRBV7-9 and TRBJ1-4; D uncertain. Trimming cost V 1 base and J 3 bases, with 12 bases left between them. Germline values: CDR1 SEHNR, CDR2 FQNEAQ (reference sequence). This CDR3 is 16 amino acids long. The CDR3 sequence is CASSLERNAANEKLFF. CDR3 nucleotides: TGTGCCAGCAGCTTAGAGAGGAACGCGGCTAATGAAAAACTGTTTTTT.